The source of this T cell receptor beta chain is a study of T cell repertoires in aging, cancer and after chemotherapy. Germline values: CDR1 DFQATT, CDR2 SNEGSKA (reference sequence). The CDR3 is 13 amino acids. Germline trimming cut 3 bases from V and 4 bases from J; bases unmatched to any gene: 3. The template was genomic DNA from peripheral blood, not RNA. TRB rearrangements spanning V, D and J were amplified using mixed TRB-A/B primers. TCRdb ran MiXCR on the multiplex PCR reads and lists one entry per CDR3 protein. Of approximately 9,700 distinct CDR3 sequences listed, more than 25% are singletons.

The specimen was blood. V and J are TRBV20-1 and TRBJ1-2, with TRBD1 matching over 9 bases. The sequence derives from a human donor in good health. In DNA, the CDR3 is TGCAGTGCTAGTGGGGACAGGGTCTATGGCTACACCTTC. It translates to CSASGDRVYGYTF.